This T cell receptor (beta chain) originates from a study of beta chain features in type 1 diabetes. Study in general: Healthy donors and patients had similar age, gender and cell yields. The examined sorted cells totaled about 98 million across samples. Study-wide results and limits: For patients, the naive, central memory and Treg TCRB repertoires appeared more alike than for healthy donors. Type 1 diabetes patients showed a moderate but significant shortening of TCRB CDR3s in all four CD4+ subsets.

A note on this clone: What it binds is not known.

The whole isolated RNA underwent reverse transcription, so sequencing captured expressed TCRB transcripts. The repertoire was sequenced with immunoSEQ multiplex PCR; TCRdb's copy has only in-frame clones and lacks some. The sample records 150,000 to 200,000 clones, 50% to 70% being singletons. Trimming took 0 bases from V and 6 from J, leaving 8 bases between them. The length of the CDR3 is 13 residues. CDR1 is SGDLS, CDR2 YYNGEE, per germline. Specimen: naive CD4+ T cells from blood. The source of this sequence is a young man with type 1 diabetes. V is TRBV9 and J is TRBJ2-3; no firm D call. CDR3 loop: CASSVGTTDTQYF. DNA for the CDR3: TGTGCCAGCAGCGTAGGGACCACCGATACGCAGTATTTT. The full variable domain, in which reference TRBV9 and TRBJ2-3 provide the parts outside the CDR3, is DSGVTQTPKHLITATGQRVTLRCSPRSGDLSVYWYQQSLDQGLQFLIQYYNGEERAKGNILERFSAQQFPDLHSELNLSSLELGDSALYFCASSVGTTDTQYFGPGTRLTVL.